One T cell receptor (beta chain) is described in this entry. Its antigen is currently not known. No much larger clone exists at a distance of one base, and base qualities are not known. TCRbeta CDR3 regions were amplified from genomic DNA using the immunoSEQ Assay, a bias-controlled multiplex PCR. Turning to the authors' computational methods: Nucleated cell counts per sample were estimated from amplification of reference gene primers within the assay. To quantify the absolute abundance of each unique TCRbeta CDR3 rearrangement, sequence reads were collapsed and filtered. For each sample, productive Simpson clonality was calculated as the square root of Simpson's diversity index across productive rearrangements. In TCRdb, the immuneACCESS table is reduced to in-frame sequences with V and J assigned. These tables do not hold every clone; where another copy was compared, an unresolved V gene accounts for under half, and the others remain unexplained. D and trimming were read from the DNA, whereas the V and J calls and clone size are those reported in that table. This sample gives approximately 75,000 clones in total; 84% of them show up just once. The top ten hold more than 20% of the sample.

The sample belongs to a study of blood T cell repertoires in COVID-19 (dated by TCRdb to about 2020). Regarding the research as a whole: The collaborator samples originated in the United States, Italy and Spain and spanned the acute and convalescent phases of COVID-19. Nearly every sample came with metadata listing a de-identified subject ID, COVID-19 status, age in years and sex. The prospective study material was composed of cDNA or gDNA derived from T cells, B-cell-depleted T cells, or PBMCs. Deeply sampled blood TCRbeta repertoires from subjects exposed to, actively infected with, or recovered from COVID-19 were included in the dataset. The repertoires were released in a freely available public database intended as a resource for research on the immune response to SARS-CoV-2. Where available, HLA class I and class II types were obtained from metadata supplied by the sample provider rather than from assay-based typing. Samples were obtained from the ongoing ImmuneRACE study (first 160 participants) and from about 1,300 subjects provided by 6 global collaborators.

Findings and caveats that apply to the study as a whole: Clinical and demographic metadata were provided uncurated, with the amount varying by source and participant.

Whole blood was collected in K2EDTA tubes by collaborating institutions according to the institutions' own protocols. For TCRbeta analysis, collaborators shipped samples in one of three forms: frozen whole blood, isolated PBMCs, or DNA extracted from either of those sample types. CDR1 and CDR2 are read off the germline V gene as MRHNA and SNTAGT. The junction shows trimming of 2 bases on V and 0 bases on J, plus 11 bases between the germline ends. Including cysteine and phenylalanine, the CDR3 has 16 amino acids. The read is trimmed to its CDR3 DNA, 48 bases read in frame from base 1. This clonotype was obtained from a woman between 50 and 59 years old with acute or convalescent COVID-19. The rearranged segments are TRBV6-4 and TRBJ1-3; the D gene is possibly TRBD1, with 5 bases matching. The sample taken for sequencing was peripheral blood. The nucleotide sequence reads TGTGCCAGCAGTGACGTAAGGGGAGGCTCTGGAAACACCATATATTTT. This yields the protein CASSDVRGGSGNTIYF.